The 8 T cell receptor beta chains below were found in one sample sequenced in a study of Ad26.COV2.S vaccination and SARS-CoV-2 variants. Treatment meaning: roughly 18 received Ad26.COV2.S at low or high dose, single or two shots; several received placebo; per-sample allocation not given. The study sampled participants on day 63 after the first vaccine or placebo injection. Some clones are missing from TCRdb's copy, which holds only in-frame ones; the method was immunoSEQ multiplex PCR. The data contain about 440,000 clones, roughly 85% of them seen just once; the ten biggest clones take up more than 10%. The material sequenced was peripheral blood, taken in a trial of Ad26.COV2.S vaccine versus placebo. The receptors shown here come from a person aged 18-60 years who received the Ad26.COV2.S COVID-19 vaccine or a placebo.

The rearrangement joins TRBV7-2 to TRBJ1-1; possibly TRBD1 for D (6 bases). Trimming took off 4 bases at V and 6 bases at J, with 15 bases between the two ends. Germline V gene sequence: CDR1 SGHTA, CDR2 FQGNSA. CDR3 length: 14 amino acids. CDR3 in amino acids: CASSSGGGRAEAFF. CDR3 bases: TGTGCCAGCAGCTCAGGAGGGGGTCGGGCTGAAGCTTTCTTT.

The chain employs TRBV3-1 (or the pseudogene TRBV3-2) and TRBJ1-4, with TRBD1 identical over 8 bases. From germline, CDR1 is LGHDT and CDR2 YNNKEL (reference sequence). V gave up 4 bases and J gave up 2 bases; unmatched junction bases: 3. There are 15 residues in the CDR3. CDR3 nucleotide sequence: TGTGCCAGCAGCCTTAGGACAGGGACTAATGAAAAACTGTTTTTT. Translating it yields CASSLRTGTNEKLFF.

A remark on this clone: Different DNA sequences within this sample yield the same CDR3. V and J are TRBV29-1 and TRBJ1-5; no reliable D call. In germline, CDR1 is SQVTM, CDR2 ANQGSEA. The CDR3 loop spans 12 amino acids. V lost 4 bases to trimming and J lost 1 base, with 5 bases between them. The CDR3 protein is CSVGGSNQPQHF. The CDR3 region has the DNA TGCAGCGTTGGGGGAAGCAATCAGCCCCAGCATTTT.

The CDR3 coding sequence is TGTGCCTGGGGGACCCCGGGACAGGGGGTAGGTGGCTACACCTTC. Its protein is CAWGTPGQGVGGYTF. The chain recombines TRBV30 with TRBJ1-2; TRBD1 aligns across 11 bases. V was pared by 5 bases and J by 7 bases, with 12 bases of the junction left unmatched. The CDR3 totals 15 residues. Germline V lookup: CDR1 GTSNPN, CDR2 SVGIG (reference sequence).

V usage is TRBV27 and J usage is TRBJ2-1; TRBD2 matches at 10 bases. The CDR3 length is 17 residues. V was clipped by 4 bases and J by 5 bases; unmatched bases: 11. Germline CDR1 is MNHEY and CDR2 is SMNVEV (reference sequence). The chain's CDR3 is CASSSNKLAGLHNEQFF. In DNA, the CDR3 is TGTGCCAGCAGTTCGAATAAACTAGCGGGACTCCACAATGAGCAGTTCTTC.

The genes are TRBV25-1 and TRBJ1-1; a possible D gene is TRBD1 (6 bases). V was pared by 4 bases and J by 2 bases, with 11 bases between. Germline values: CDR1 MGHDK, CDR2 SYGVNS. The CDR3 is made up of 14 amino acids. CDR3 residues: CASSVRGINTEAFF. The CDR3 DNA reads as TGTGCCAGCAGTGTCAGGGGCATAAACACTGAAGCTTTCTTT.

This chain links TRBV2 with TRBJ1-2; tentative D call: TRBD1 (5 bases). In germline, CDR1 is SNHLY, CDR2 FYNNEI. V lost 4 bases and J lost 6, with 12 bases in between. There are 13 residues in the CDR3. The DNA of the CDR3 is TGTGCCAGCAGTGGGAGGCAGGGACATGGCTACACCTTC. It translates to CASSGRQGHGYTF.

The genes are TRBV19 and TRBJ2-2, with D uncertain. V lost 1 base to trimming and J lost 7 bases, with 4 bases between them. CDR1 LNHDA and CDR2 SQIVND come from the germline V gene (reference sequence). The CDR3 length is 12 residues. CDR3 DNA: TGTGCCAGTAGTATAGGTGGCGGGGAGCTGTTTTTT. Amino acid sequence: CASSIGGGELFF.